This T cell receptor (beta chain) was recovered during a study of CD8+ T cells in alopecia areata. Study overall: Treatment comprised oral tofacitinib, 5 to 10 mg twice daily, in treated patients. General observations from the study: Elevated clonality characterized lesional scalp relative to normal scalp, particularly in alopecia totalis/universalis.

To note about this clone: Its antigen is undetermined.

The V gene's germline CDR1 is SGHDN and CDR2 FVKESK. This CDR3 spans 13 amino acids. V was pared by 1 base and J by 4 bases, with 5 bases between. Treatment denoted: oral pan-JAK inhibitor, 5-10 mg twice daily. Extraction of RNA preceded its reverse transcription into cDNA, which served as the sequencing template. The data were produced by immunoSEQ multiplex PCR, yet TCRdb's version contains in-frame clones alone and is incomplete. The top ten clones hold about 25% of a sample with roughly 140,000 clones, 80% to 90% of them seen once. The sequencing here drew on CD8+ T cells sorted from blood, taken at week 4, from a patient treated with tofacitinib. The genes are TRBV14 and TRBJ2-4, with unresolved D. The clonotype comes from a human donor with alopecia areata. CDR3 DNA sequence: TGTGCCAGCAGCCAAGGGCAGAAAAACATTCAGTACTTC. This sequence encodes CASSQGQKNIQYF.